The rows below give T cell receptor beta chains drawn from one sample of a study of CD4 T cells in relation to SARS-CoV-2 and coronaviruses. Profiling relied on immunoSEQ multiplex PCR, and the TCRdb table lists in-frame clones only, not all of them. The sample yields some 40,000 clones, approximately 85% seen once. The sample consisted of memory CD4+ T cells from PBMCs. These receptor sequences come from an adult with COVID-19. The CDR3 runs from the conserved cysteine through the conserved F or W. D genes are given only for firm matches. Only part of the rows carry a size: once, few, many, or a class if the clone is expanded.

V,D,J,size,DNA,CDR3
TRBV3-1/TRBV3-2,TRBD2,TRBJ2-5,.,TGTGCCAGCAGCCCAATCGGGAGGGGAGAGACCCAGTACTTC,CASSPIGRGETQYF
TRBV18,.,TRBJ2-3,.,TGTGCCAGCTGGGACGGAGATACGCAGTATTTT,CASWDGDTQYF
TRBV9,.,TRBJ2-3,.,TGTGCCAGCAGCGTAGCTGAGGGGCTGAGAGATACGCAGTATTTT,CASSVAEGLRDTQYF
TRBV10-1,.,TRBJ2-1,.,TGCGCCAGCAGTGATGTGACGGGGGAATACAATGAGCAGTTCTTC,CASSDVTGEYNEQFF
TRBV30,.,TRBJ2-5,.,TGTGCCTGGAGTACAGGTGGGCAAGAGACCCAGTACTTC,CAWSTGGQETQYF
TRBV7-6,.,TRBJ2-3,.,TGTGCCAGCAGCTTAGATGTCGATGCCCCGGTGAGGGCAGATACGCAGTATTTT,CASSLDVDAPVRADTQYF
TRBV4-2,TRBD2,TRBJ2-3,.,TGTGCCAGCAGCCAAGATCGGGACTACCTATTTACAGATACGCAGTATTTT,CASSQDRDYLFTDTQYF
TRBV6-5,.,TRBJ1-4,.,TGTGCCAGCAGTTACTATGGGGCCTCGAGGGGCGAAAAACTGTTTTTT,CASSYYGASRGEKLFF
TRBV14,.,TRBJ1-1,.,TGTGCCAGCAGCCATGACATCGGGGGGAACACTGAAGCTTTCTTT,CASSHDIGGNTEAFF
TRBV3-1/TRBV3-2,.,TRBJ2-1,.,TGTGCCAGCAGCCAGGTTTTAGCTAATGAGCAGTTCTTC,CASSQVLANEQFF
TRBV28,.,TRBJ2-2,.,TGTGCCAGCAGTTTATCTGGGGGCGCGAACACCGGGGAGCTGTTTTTT,CASSLSGGANTGELFF
TRBV15,TRBD2,TRBJ2-3,once,TGTGCCACCAGCTTAGCGGGAAAACGGTGGACCCCAGATACGCAGTATTTT,CATSLAGKRWTPDTQYF
TRBV5-1,.,TRBJ2-5,.,TGCGCCAGCAGCTTGGAAGGGCAGCAAGAGACCCAGTACTTC,CASSLEGQQETQYF
TRBV5-1,.,TRBJ2-3,.,TGCGCCAGCAGCGGACGACAGGTTAGCACAGATACGCAGTATTTT,CASSGRQVSTDTQYF
TRBV7-9,TRBD2,TRBJ2-2,.,TGTGCCAGCAGCTTACTAGCGGGAGGACCGGGCGCCGGGGAGCTGTTTTTT,CASSLLAGGPGAGELFF
TRBV4-3,.,TRBJ2-3,.,TGCGCCAGCAGCCCCCAGCGAGGAAGCACAGATACGCAGTATTTT,CASSPQRGSTDTQYF
TRBV19,TRBD2,TRBJ2-1,.,TGTGCCAGTAGTCAAGCGGGAGAATCAAGTGAGCAGTTCTTC,CASSQAGESSEQFF
TRBV15,.,TRBJ1-2,.,TGTGCCACCAGCAGAGATTTGGGTGAGGGCTATGGCTACACCTTC,CATSRDLGEGYGYTF
TRBV10-1,.,TRBJ2-2,medium-sized,TGCGCCAGCAGTGAGTCTGGGACCGGGGAGCTGTTTTTT,CASSESGTGELFF
TRBV5-8,.,TRBJ1-2,.,TGTGCCAGCAGCTTGTATAGGGGCGGCTACACCTTC,CASSLYRGGYTF
TRBV28,.,TRBJ1-2,.,TGTGCCGTCAAGAGCTATGGCTACACCTTC,CAVKSYGYTF
TRBV18,.,TRBJ2-7,.,TGTGCCAGCTCGCGCGGGACCGCCAGCTTCGAGCAGTACTTC,CASSRGTASFEQYF
TRBV6-2/TRBV6-3,TRBD1,TRBJ2-7,.,TGTGCCAGCAGTCGGACAGGGCGGGAGCAGTACTTC,CASSRTGREQYF
TRBV28,TRBD1,TRBJ2-7,.,TGTGCCAGCAGGGGATACAGGGGCACCTACGAGCAGTACTTC,CASRGYRGTYEQYF
TRBV15,TRBD2,TRBJ2-7,.,TGTGCCACCAGCGCGACTAGCGTCGGCCACGAGCAGTACTTC,CATSATSVGHEQYF
TRBV7-9,TRBD2,TRBJ2-7,.,TGTGCCAGCAGCTTACCGGGGGGAGCGGGAGTTCTGTACTTC,CASSLPGGAGVLYF
TRBV5-4,.,TRBJ2-1,.,TGTGCTCATTCCGCCCCCGGCTCCTACAATGAGCAGTTCTTC,CAHSAPGSYNEQFF
TRBV5-6,.,TRBJ2-6,.,TGTGCCAGCAGCGAAGAGGACAGCCTATCTGGGGCCAACGTCCTGACTTTC,CASSEEDSLSGANVLTF
TRBV5-6,TRBD1,TRBJ1-6,once,TGTGCCAGCAGCTCGGACAGGGGAAGGTATAATTCACCCCTCCACTTT,CASSSDRGRYNSPLHF
TRBV5-6,TRBD1,TRBJ1-2,.,TGTGCCAGCAGCCTGGACAGGGTGTTTCCCTATGGCTACACCTTC,CASSLDRVFPYGYTF
TRBV2,.,TRBJ2-3,.,TGTGCCAGCAGTGTATCCGGAGGAACGGTCACAGATACGCAGTATTTT,CASSVSGGTVTDTQYF
TRBV7-6,.,TRBJ2-2,.,TGTGCCAGCAGTAAATGGCCGGGAGTTACCGGGGAGCTGTTTTTT,CASSKWPGVTGELFF
TRBV11-3,.,TRBJ2-1,.,TGTGCCAGCAGCCCCCAATTGGGCCTTTACAATGAGCAGTTCTTC,CASSPQLGLYNEQFF
TRBV7-6,.,TRBJ2-5,once,TGTGCCAGCACCTTGCTAATTGGTGGGGTTAGGGTCGGGGAGACCCAGTACTTC,CASTLLIGGVRVGETQYF
TRBV10-3,TRBD1,TRBJ1-1,.,TGTGCCATCAGTGTCCGACAGGGGGCATCGAACACTGAAGCTTTCTTT,CAISVRQGASNTEAFF
TRBV6-5,.,TRBJ2-7,.,TGTGCCAGCGGATATTACGAGCAGTACTTC,CASGYYEQYF